Below, one T cell receptor beta chain is given with its context. Its antigen is currently not known. Base qualities are missing; no much larger clone stands one base away. The time point label of this sample denotes: pre-transplant. Unstimulated PBMCs, after thawing, were stained for CD3, CD4 and CD8 and then FACS-sorted into CD3+CD4+ and CD3+CD8+ populations. All 8 studied subjects were randomized to withdrawal of immunosuppression. The Qiagen DNeasy Blood and Tissue Kit was used to isolate genomic DNA. This sample was included in a study of T cell clones after liver transplantation (dated by TCRdb to between 2019 and 2020). Background on the whole study: ITN030ST, the source of the samples, was a randomized trial that attempted immunosuppression withdrawal within 2 years of liver transplantation. Donor-reactive T cell clones were identified using TCRbeta sequencing after a pre-transplant mixed lymphocyte reaction and were then followed in post-transplant blood. Third party-reactive TCRbeta sequences from pre-transplant MLRs were also identified as an antigen-independent comparator for donor-reactive sequences. Three of the eight recipients were HCV-positive; the others were transplanted for non-autoimmune, non-viral indications. Subjects received no induction therapy and standard immunosuppression until randomization at 12-24 months post-transplant. To count as tolerant, a recipient had to stay completely off immunosuppression for at least one year without liver enzymes climbing beyond twice the upper limit of normal. Blood samples were collected pre-transplant, pre-randomization before withdrawal, and post-randomization after either full withdrawal or failed withdrawal. The study cohort included 8 liver transplant recipients, of whom 3 were classified as tolerant and 5 as non-tolerant.

General findings and caveats noted by the study authors: Conclusions were preliminary, limited by small, heterogeneous patient numbers and non-standardized post-transplant time points. In two subjects, low numbers of available donor cells limited the measurable donor-reactive repertoire. Donor-reactive sequences decreased more than third party-reactive sequences, which suggests partial antigen-specific deletion that was not related to withdrawal success. Because no allograft tissue specimens were available, donor-reactive T cells may have migrated into the graft instead of being deleted. Once repertoire turnover was taken into account, donor-reactive detection showed a significant reduction for CD4 in 7 of 8 subjects and for CD8 in 8 of 8. In 5 of 8 subjects, regardless of tolerance or HCV status, circulating donor-reactive CD4 TCRbeta sequences dropped significantly post-transplant.

Inclusive of the bounding cysteine and phenylalanine, the CDR3 is 16 residues long. The only DNA kept is the CDR3, 48 bases in frame from the first base. CDR1 is given as SGHAT and CDR2 as FQNNGV, both from the germline V gene. V is shortened by 0 bases, J by 0 bases, and the region joining them spans 11 bases. Using immunoSEQ, frozen genomic DNA was subjected to high-throughput TCRbeta CDR3 sequencing, a process that included PCR amplification, mapping, bias correction and internal controls. As for the authors' bioinformatics: Productive rearrangements were kept, and unique TCRbeta sequences were defined by CDR3 nucleotide sequence plus V and J gene. For a sequence to be called donor-reactive, it needed a frequency of at least 0.01% and at least 5-fold expansion in CFSE-low cells compared with unstimulated pre-transplant cells. Minimum frequency thresholds were set for each subject on the basis of the unstimulated sample with the lowest template count, so that a detection power of at least 90% was ensured. Jensen-Shannon divergence between the top 1000 TCRbeta sequences post-transplant and pre-transplant was used to measure repertoire turnover. Two-sided Fisher's exact tests were used to test for changes in the detection of donor-reactive sequences. Held by TCRdb, this immuneACCESS table contains in-frame sequences only and omits some clones. Under half of the omission traces to an unresolved V gene where checked; the cause of the rest is unknown. Clone size and V and J calls were adopted from that table, with D and trimming inferred from the DNA. The sample profile shows tens of thousands of clones; roughly 90% of them were found once. Of the sample, 2.7% is held by the ten largest clones.

The rearrangement combines TRBV11-2 with TRBJ1-1; the D gene is perhaps TRBD1, on 5 matching bases. The clonotype originates from a human donor who received a liver transplant. The sample here was CD4+ T cells from blood, taken before liver transplant. The sequenced DNA is TGTGCCAGCAGCTTAGAAGGGGCTATGGTGAACACTGAAGCTTTCTTT. It translates as CASSLEGAMVNTEAFF.